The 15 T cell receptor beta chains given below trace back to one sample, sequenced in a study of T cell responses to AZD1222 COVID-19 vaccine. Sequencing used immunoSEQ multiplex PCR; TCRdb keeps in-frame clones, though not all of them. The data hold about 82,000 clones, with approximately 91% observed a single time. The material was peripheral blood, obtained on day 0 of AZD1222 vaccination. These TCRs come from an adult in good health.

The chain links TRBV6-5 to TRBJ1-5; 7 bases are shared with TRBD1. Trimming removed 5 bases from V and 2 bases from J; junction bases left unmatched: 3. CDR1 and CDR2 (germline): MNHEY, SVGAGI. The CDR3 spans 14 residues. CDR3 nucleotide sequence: TGTGCCAGCAGTACCACAGGGGGCAATCAGCCCCAGCATTTT. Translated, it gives CASSTTGGNQPQHF.

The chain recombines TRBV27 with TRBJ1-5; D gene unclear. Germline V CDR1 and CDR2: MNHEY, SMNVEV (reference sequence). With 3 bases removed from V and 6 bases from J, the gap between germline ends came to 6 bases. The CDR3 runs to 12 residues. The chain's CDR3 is CASSFGGQPQHF. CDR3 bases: TGTGCCAGCAGTTTCGGAGGTCAGCCCCAGCATTTT.

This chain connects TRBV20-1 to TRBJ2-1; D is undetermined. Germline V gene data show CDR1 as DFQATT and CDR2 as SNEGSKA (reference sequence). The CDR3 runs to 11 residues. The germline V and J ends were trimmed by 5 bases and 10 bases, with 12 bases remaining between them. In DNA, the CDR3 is TGCAGTGCTCTAAGAAGAGAAGAGCAGTTCTTC. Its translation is CSALRREEQFF.

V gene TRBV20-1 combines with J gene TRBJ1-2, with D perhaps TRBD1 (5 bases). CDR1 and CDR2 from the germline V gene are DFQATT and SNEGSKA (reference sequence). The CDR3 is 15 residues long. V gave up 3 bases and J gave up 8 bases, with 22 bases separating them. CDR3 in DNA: TGCAGTGCTAGTAGACCCCGGGACGGCTCCTTCGGCTACACCTTC. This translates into CSASRPRDGSFGYTF.

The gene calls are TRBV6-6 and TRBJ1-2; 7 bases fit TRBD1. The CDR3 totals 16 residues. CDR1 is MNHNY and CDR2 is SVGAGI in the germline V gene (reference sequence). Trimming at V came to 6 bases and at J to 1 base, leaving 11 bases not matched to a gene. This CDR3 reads CASRSRSGTDNYGYTF. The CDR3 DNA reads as TGTGCCAGCAGGTCCAGATCCGGGACAGATAACTATGGCTACACCTTC.

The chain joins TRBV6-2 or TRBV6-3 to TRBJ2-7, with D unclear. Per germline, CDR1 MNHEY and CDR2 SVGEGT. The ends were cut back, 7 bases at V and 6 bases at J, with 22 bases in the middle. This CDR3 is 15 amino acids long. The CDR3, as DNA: TGTGCCAGCACCCCTTCTACTGGACGGTCAACCGAGCAGTACTTC. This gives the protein CASTPSTGRSTEQYF.

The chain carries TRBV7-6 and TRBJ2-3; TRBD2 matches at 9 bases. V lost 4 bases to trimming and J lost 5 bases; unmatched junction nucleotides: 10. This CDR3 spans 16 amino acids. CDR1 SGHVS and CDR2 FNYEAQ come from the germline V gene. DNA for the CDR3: TGTGCCAGCAGCTCCCGACTAGCGGACGGAGGAGATACGCAGTATTTT. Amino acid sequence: CASSSRLADGGDTQYF.

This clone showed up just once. CDR3 protein: CASSPLLAGANVLTF. The CDR3 DNA is TGTGCCAGCAGCCCCCTCCTTGCCGGGGCCAACGTCCTGACTTTC. V gene TRBV7-9 combines with J gene TRBJ2-6; D unresolved. The CDR3 covers 15 residues. Germline CDR1 SEHNR, CDR2 FQNEAQ (reference sequence). The V gene lost 5 bases and the J gene lost 4 bases, with 12 bases spanning the gap.

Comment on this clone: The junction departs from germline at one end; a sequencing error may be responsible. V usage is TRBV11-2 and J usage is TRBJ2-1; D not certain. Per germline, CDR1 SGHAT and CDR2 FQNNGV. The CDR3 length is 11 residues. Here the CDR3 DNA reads TGTGCCAGCAGCTTAGAGGAGACCTGGGTCTTC. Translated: CASSLEETWVF.

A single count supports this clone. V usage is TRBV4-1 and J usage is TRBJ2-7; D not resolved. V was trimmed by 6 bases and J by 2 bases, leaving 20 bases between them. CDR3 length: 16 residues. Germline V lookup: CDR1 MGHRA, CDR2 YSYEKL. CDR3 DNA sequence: TGCGCCAGCAGAAAGGGAATCGACGCGGCCGCCTACGAGCAGTACTTC. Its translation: CASRKGIDAAAYEQYF.

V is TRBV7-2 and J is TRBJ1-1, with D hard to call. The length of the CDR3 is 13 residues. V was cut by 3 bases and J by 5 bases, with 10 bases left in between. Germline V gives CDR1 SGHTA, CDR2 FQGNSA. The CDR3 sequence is CASSFMDRTEAFF. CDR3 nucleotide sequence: TGTGCCAGCAGCTTTATGGACCGGACTGAAGCTTTCTTT. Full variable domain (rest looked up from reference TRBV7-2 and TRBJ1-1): GAGVSQSPSNKVTEKGKDVELRCDPISGHTALYWYRQSLGQGLEFLIYFQGNSAPDKSGLPSDRFSAERTGGSVSTLTIQRTQQEDSAVYLCASSFMDRTEAFFGQGTRLTVV.

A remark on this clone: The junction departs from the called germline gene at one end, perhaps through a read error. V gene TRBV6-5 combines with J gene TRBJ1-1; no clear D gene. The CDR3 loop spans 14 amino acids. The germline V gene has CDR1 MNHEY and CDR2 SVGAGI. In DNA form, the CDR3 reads TGCGCCAGCACCCCGACGAGGCAGAACACTGAAGCTTTCTTT. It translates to CASTPTRQNTEAFF.

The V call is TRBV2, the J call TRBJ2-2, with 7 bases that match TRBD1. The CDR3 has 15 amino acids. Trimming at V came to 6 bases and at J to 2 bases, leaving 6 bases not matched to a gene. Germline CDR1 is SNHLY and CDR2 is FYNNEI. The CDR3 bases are TGTGCCAGCAGCCAAGAGGGGGCCAACACCGGGGAGCTGTTTTTT. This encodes CASSQEGANTGELFF.

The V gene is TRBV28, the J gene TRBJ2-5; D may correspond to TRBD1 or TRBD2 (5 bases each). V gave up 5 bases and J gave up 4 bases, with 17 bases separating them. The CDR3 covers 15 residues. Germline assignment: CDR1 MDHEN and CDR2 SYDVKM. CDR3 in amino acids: CASSLDGGRGETQYF. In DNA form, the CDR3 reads TGTGCCAGCAGTCTAGATGGGGGTCGGGGAGAGACCCAGTACTTC.

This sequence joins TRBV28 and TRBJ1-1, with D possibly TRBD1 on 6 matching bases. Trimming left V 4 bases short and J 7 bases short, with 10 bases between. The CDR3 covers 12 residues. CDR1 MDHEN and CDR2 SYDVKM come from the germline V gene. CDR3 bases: TGTGCCAGCAGTTCACAGGGCCTTGAAGCTTTCTTT. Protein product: CASSSQGLEAFF.